Each of the 26 T cell receptor beta chains below was sequenced from the same sample in a study of T cells after yellow fever vaccination. TCRdb recomputed calls from the 5' RACE reads with MiXCR, one row per CDR3 protein. The data contain about 330,000 distinct CDR3 sequences, roughly 8.4% of them seen just once; the ten biggest clones take up 15% to 20%. The sample consisted of PBMCs, taken about 41 days after the first yellow fever vaccination. These receptor sequences come from a man between 18 and 35 years old who received the YFV17D yellow fever vaccine.

This clonotype showed up just a few times. The CDR3: CASSVQGARGTGELFF. The CDR3 region has the DNA TGTGCCAGCAGCGTACAGGGGGCGCGCGGCACCGGGGAGCTGTTTTTT. J is TRBJ2-2 and V is TRBV9; 8 positions agree with TRBD1. This CDR3 comprises 16 residues. V shed 1 base, J shed 4 bases, and the junction held 6 bases outside the gene matches. CDR1 is SGDLS and CDR2 is YYNGEE in the germline V gene. Full variable domain (remainder filled in from reference TRBV9 and TRBJ2-2): DSGVTQTPKHLITATGQRVTLRCSPRSGDLSVYWYQQSLDQGLQFLIQYYNGEERAKGNILERFSAQQFPDLHSELNLSSLELGDSALYFCASSVQGARGTGELFFGEGSRLTVL.

Concerning this clonotype: This may arise from a read error, as a much more abundant clone is one base away. This sequence joins TRBV3-1 and TRBJ2-7; D is possibly TRBD2 (6 bases). CDR3 length: 14 amino acids. With 2 bases removed from V and 2 bases from J, the gap between germline ends came to 10 bases. Germline V CDR1 and CDR2: LGHDT, YNNKEL (reference sequence). The CDR3 is CASSQWDSTYEQYF. The DNA of the CDR3 is TGTGCCAGCAGCCAATGGGACTCTACCTACGAGCAGTACTTC.

This chain links TRBV5-1 with TRBJ2-6, with a tentative D call TRBD1 (5 bases). Per germline, CDR1 SGHRS and CDR2 YFSETQ. The CDR3 consists of 16 residues. V shed 2 bases and J shed 0 bases, with 9 bases lying between them. The CDR3 region is CASSLGADSGANVLTF. As DNA, the CDR3 is TGCGCCAGCAGCTTAGGGGCAGACTCTGGGGCCAACGTCCTGACTTTC.

The table lists this clonotype with a few counts. Its ends do not fully match the called genes, so a read error is possible. This chain links TRBV6-5 with TRBJ2-7; 7 bases align to TRBD1. The CDR3 spans 14 residues. CDR1 is MNHEY, CDR2 SVGAGI, per germline. The DNA for the CDR3 is TGTGCCAGCAATTACCGGGACAGTCCTTCCGAGCAGTACTTC. Residues: CASNYRDSPSEQYF.

The chain recombines TRBV4-3 with TRBJ1-3; 7 bases map to TRBD1. CDR1 and CDR2 from the germline V gene are LGHNA and YSLEER. The CDR3 covers 15 residues. J was trimmed by 2 bases and V by 3 bases; bases with no gene match: 4. CDR3 nucleotides: TGCGCCAGCAGCCAGGGGACAGCCACTGGAAACACCATATATTTT. It yields the protein CASSQGTATGNTIYF.

The rearrangement joins TRBV12-3 or TRBV12-4 to TRBJ2-7, with 14 bases lining up with TRBD2. The CDR3 covers 16 residues. Trimming removed 5 bases from V and 6 bases from J; junction bases left unmatched: 9. The CDR3 DNA is TGTGCCAGCAGTCTGACTAGCGGGGGGGCCCCTACCGAGCAGTACTTC. This encodes CASSLTSGGAPTEQYF.

The chain recombines TRBV12-3 or TRBV12-4 with TRBJ2-1; D may be TRBD1 (5 bases). Trimming shortened V by 2 bases and J by 4 bases, and 12 bases separated the two germline ends. The CDR3 runs 15 residues. This CDR3 reads CASSLSGNVYNEQFF. The DNA of the CDR3 is TGTGCCAGCAGTTTATCAGGGAATGTTTACAATGAGCAGTTCTTC.

The CDR3 DNA sequence: TGTGCCAGCAGCTTGTGGCAGGCTGGCTACGAGCAGTACGTC. Its translation: CASSLWQAGYEQYV. The chain is built from TRBV5-6 and TRBJ2-7; no definite D call. This CDR3 comprises 14 residues. Per the germline V gene, CDR1 is SGHDT and CDR2 is YYEEEE. V shed 1 base and J shed 3 bases, with 11 bases lying between them.

This clonotype was counted only a few times. The chain has TRBV5-1 and TRBJ2-2, with no clear D. V gave up 9 bases and J gave up 7 bases, with 10 bases separating them. Per the germline V gene, CDR1 is SGHRS and CDR2 is YFSETQ. The CDR3 length is 11 residues. CDR3: CANRKGGELFF. For the CDR3, the DNA is TGCGCCAACCGTAAGGGCGGGGAGCTGTTTTTT.

The CDR3 DNA is TGTGCCAGCAGTGAATGGTCGTCTTTGGGAGCTTTCTTT. Amino acid sequence: CASSEWSSLGAFF. The genes are TRBV25-1 and TRBJ1-1; D not certain. The CDR3 extends over 13 amino acids. Trimming took 1 base from V and 10 from J, leaving 13 bases between them. The germline CDR1 and CDR2 sequences are MGHDK and SYGVNS.

This clonotype was picked up many times. The chain links TRBV9 to TRBJ1-1; TRBD1 is a possible D gene (5 bases). From germline, CDR1 is SGDLS and CDR2 YYNGEE. The germline V and J ends were trimmed by 4 bases and 4 bases, with 17 bases remaining between them. The CDR3 extends over 15 amino acids. CDR3 nucleotides: TGTGCCAGCAGCCCCCCCGCCGGGGCGAGCACTGAAGCTTTCTTT. Its protein is CASSPPAGASTEAFF.

This clonotype has only a few counts. The rearrangement uses TRBV7-6 and TRBJ2-5; D uncertain. V shed 1 base and J shed 3 bases, with 9 bases lying between them. The CDR3 is 14 residues long. Germline V CDR1 and CDR2: SGHVS, FNYEAQ. CDR3 nucleotide sequence: TGTGCCAGCAGCTTAGGGTACAGAGAAGAGACCCAGTACTTC. It codes for CASSLGYREETQYF.

In this sample, this clonotype turned up a few times. V and J are TRBV7-7 and TRBJ2-2; D gene ambiguous. The CDR3 runs to 15 residues. CDR1 SSHAT and CDR2 FNYEAQ come from the germline V gene (reference sequence). V shed 4 bases and J shed 6 bases, with 15 bases lying between them. This chain's CDR3 is CASSSETSSPGELFF. As DNA, the CDR3 is TGTGCCAGCAGCTCAGAGACATCTTCGCCCGGGGAGCTGTTTTTT.

Only a few counts were recorded for this clonotype. CDR3 nucleotides: TGTGCCAGCAGTTGGAGCGGGGGGGAGCAAGAGACCCAGTACTTC. This gives the protein CASSWSGGEQETQYF. This rearrangement joins TRBV7-2 to TRBJ2-5, with TRBD2 identical over 10 bases. The germline V gene has CDR1 SGHTA and CDR2 FQGNSA. Trimming took 6 bases from V and 2 from J; bases not matched to a gene: 6. There are 15 residues in the CDR3.

This clonotype has just a few counts. The CDR3 is CASSSSGGTNTGELFF. The CDR3 DNA reads TGTGCCAGCAGCTCTAGCGGAGGGACGAACACCGGGGAGCTGTTTTTT. The chain is built from TRBV7-9 and TRBJ2-2; TRBD2 agrees at 7 bases. The germline gives CDR1 SEHNR, CDR2 FQNEAQ (reference sequence). The junction had 5 bases not matched to a gene; V was cut back by 4 bases and J by 0 bases. The CDR3 is made up of 16 amino acids.

The rearrangement uses TRBV4-3 and TRBJ2-7; a weak D match, TRBD1 (6 bases). V was pared by 3 bases and J by 6 bases, with 9 bases between. Germline CDR1 is LGHNA and CDR2 is YSLEER. The CDR3 consists of 12 residues. CDR3 bases: TGCGCCAGCAGCCACCCAGGGGCCGAGCAGTACTTC. Its translation is CASSHPGAEQYF.

The gene calls are TRBV15 and TRBJ1-1; the D gene is possibly TRBD1 (5 bases). Germline CDR1 and CDR2: LNHNV and YYDKDF (reference sequence). This CDR3 spans 14 amino acids. V was cut by 1 base and J by 6 bases, with 12 bases left in between. This CDR3 reads CATSRGQGVAEAFF. The CDR3 DNA follows: TGTGCCACCAGCAGAGGACAAGGGGTTGCTGAAGCTTTCTTT. Combining the CDR3 with reference TRBV15 and TRBJ1-1 gives the whole variable domain DAMVIQNPRYQVTQFGKPVTLSCSQTLNHNVMYWYQQKSSQAPKLLFHYYDKDFNNEADTPDNFQSRRPNTSFCFLDIRSPGLGDTAMYLCATSRGQGVAEAFFGQGTRLTVV.

V gene TRBV12-3 or TRBV12-4 combines with J gene TRBJ1-1; 9 nucleotides match TRBD1. The trim removed 6 bases at V and 5 bases at J, leaving 7 bases unmatched. The CDR3 contains 14 residues. Written as DNA, the CDR3 is TGTGCCAGCAGCAAACAGGGGGCGCGAACTGAAGCTTTCTTT. This codes for CASSKQGARTEAFF.

The J gene is TRBJ2-7, the V gene TRBV7-8; D is perhaps TRBD2 (5 bases). CDR1 and CDR2 from the germline V gene are SGHVS and FQNEAQ. V shed 3 bases and J shed 6 bases, with 18 bases lying between them. This CDR3 is 15 amino acids long. The CDR3 sequence is CASSFYTGTLAEQYV. For the CDR3, the DNA is TGTGCCAGCAGCTTCTACACGGGAACTCTCGCCGAGCAGTACGTC.

This clonotype was observed a handful of times. The CDR3, as DNA: TGCAGTGCGGGATTAGACAGGGGGCCGCAAGCTTTCTTT. Translation: CSAGLDRGPQAFF. The V call is TRBV20-1, the J call TRBJ1-1; 10 nucleotides line up with TRBD1. The CDR3 extends over 13 amino acids. The ends lost 6 bases at V and 9 bases at J; junction bases unmatched: 10. Per the germline V gene, CDR1 is DFQATT and CDR2 is SNEGSKA (reference sequence).

The chain combines TRBV5-4 with TRBJ2-5; 7 nucleotides line up with TRBD1. The CDR3 contains 14 residues. V was pared by 0 bases and J by 3 bases, with 2 bases of the junction left unmatched. Germline V lookup: CDR1 SGHNT, CDR2 YYREEE (reference sequence). CDR3 region: CASSLEQGKETQYF. CDR3 in DNA: TGTGCCAGCAGCTTGGAACAGGGGAAAGAGACCCAGTACTTC.

The CDR3 region has the DNA TGCAGTGCTAGCCGTACAGGGGCATTGAGGAATGAGCAGTTCTTC. Translated: CSASRTGALRNEQFF. J is TRBJ2-1 and V is TRBV20-1, with 7 positions matching TRBD1. Germline V gives CDR1 DFQATT, CDR2 SNEGSKA (reference sequence). The CDR3 loop spans 15 amino acids. With 3 bases clipped from V and 7 bases from J, the junction kept 12 bases outside the gene matches.

This clonotype was seen ten or more times. This chain uses TRBV7-9 with TRBJ2-1, with 8 bases identical to TRBD1. V shed 5 bases, J shed 9 bases, and the junction held 12 bases outside the gene matches. The CDR3 spans 15 residues. Germline V gives CDR1 SEHNR, CDR2 FQNEAQ (reference sequence). CDR3 in amino acids: CASSRGQGALGEQFF. The CDR3 region has the DNA TGTGCCAGCAGCCGGGGGCAGGGGGCTCTTGGTGAGCAGTTCTTC.

This clonotype appeared a few times. J is TRBJ1-2 and V is TRBV12-3 or TRBV12-4, with a possible D match to TRBD1 (6 bases). Trimming shortened V by 2 bases and J by 7 bases, and 17 bases separated the two germline ends. The CDR3 is made up of 15 amino acids. For the CDR3, the DNA is TGTGCCAGCAGTTTATACCCGAACCAAGGGGGTGGCTACACCTTC. Amino acids: CASSLYPNQGGGYTF.

The rearrangement joins TRBV4-1 to TRBJ2-2; D is uncertain. V was clipped by 0 bases and J by 8 bases, with 19 bases between them. Germline values: CDR1 MGHRA, CDR2 YSYEKL. This CDR3 region has 17 residues. CDR3 in DNA: TGCGCCAGCAGCCAAGACGATCGCGGTAGATGGGTTGGGGAGCTGTTTTTT. Its translation is CASSQDDRGRWVGELFF.

The chain joins TRBV25-1 to TRBJ2-5; the D gene is possibly TRBD1 (5 bases). Germline assignment: CDR1 MGHDK and CDR2 SYGVNS. This CDR3 is 13 amino acids long. The V end was cut by 5 bases, the J end by 5 bases, with 12 bases between. Here the CDR3 reads CASSSRVEETQYF. In nucleotides, the CDR3 is TGTGCCAGCAGTTCCAGGGTGGAGGAGACCCAGTACTTC.